The source of this TCR beta chain is a study of beta chain features in type 1 diabetes. Study conclusions and caveats: Patients showed naive, central memory and Treg TCRB repertoires that appeared more similar than those of healthy donors. When Type 1 diabetes patients were examined, their TCRB CDR3s proved moderately but significantly shorter in all four CD4+ subsets. PCR might preferentially amplify shorter templates, equally in patients and controls.

This clone has more than one count but fewer than ten. The antigen remains undetermined. Of the isolated RNA, all was reverse transcribed, and so the sequenced material was expressed TCRB transcripts. Generated by immunoSEQ multiplex PCR, the TCRdb table keeps only in-frame clones and is missing some. The data show about 400,000 clones, with over 9.5% seen just once and 0.017% held by the top ten. The receptor's source is a man aged 18 to 30 in good health. Sample: naive CD4+ T cells from blood.

CDR3 coding DNA: TGCAGCGCACGGGGACAGCCCCACGAGCAGTACTTC. This translates into CSARGQPHEQYF. The V and J genes are TRBV29-1 and TRBJ2-5; 7 bases map to TRBD1. The end of the DNA is better explained by TRBJ2-7, so the J call may be wrong. Germline V gene data show CDR1 as SQVTM and CDR2 as ANQGSEA. The CDR3 has 12 amino acids.